This TCR beta chain stems from a study of T cells expressing NK-cell markers. About the research overall: The study drew TCR beta repertoires from sorted CD3+CD56+NKG2C+, CD3+CD56+NKG2C- and CD3+CD56-NKG2C+ T cells. Whole-study findings and limits: The CD3+CD56-NKG2C+ fraction of several donors was likewise dominated by these clonotypes.

TCRdb reworked the 5' RACE reads into one entry per CDR3 protein, no DNA. The repertoire table contains just under 150,000 distinct CDR3 sequences. Germline CDR1 DFQATT, CDR2 SNEGSKA (reference sequence). The CDR3 runs 16 residues. For this clonotype: As yet, its antigen is unknown.

This TCR was sampled from a man in his late teens or twenties in good health. The sample consisted of blood T cells: a sorted CD56 or NKG2C T cell subset, CD4+ or CD8+ T cells, or bulk PBMC T cells (not recorded which). This chain connects TRBV20-1 to TRBJ2-2; without DNA, the TCRdb call of TRBD2 cannot be checked. The CDR3 protein is CSARTEGSQNTGELFF.